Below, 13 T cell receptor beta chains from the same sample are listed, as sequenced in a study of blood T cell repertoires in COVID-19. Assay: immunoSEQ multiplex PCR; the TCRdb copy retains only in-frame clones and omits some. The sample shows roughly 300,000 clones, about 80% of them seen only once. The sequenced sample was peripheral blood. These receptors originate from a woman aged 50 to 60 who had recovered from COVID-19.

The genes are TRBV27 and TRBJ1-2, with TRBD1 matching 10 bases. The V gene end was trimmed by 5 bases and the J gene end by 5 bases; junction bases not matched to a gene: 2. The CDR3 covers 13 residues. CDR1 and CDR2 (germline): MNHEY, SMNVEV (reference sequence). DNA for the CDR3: TGTGCCAGCAGTAGACAGGGGGCATATGGCTACACCTTC. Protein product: CASSRQGAYGYTF.

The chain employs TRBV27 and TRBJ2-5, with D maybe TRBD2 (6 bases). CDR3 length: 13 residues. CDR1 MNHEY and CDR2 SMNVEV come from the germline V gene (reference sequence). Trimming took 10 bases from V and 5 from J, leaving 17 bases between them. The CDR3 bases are TGTGCCACCAAGAGGAGGGATGCGGAGACCCAGTACTTC. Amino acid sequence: CATKRRDAETQYF.

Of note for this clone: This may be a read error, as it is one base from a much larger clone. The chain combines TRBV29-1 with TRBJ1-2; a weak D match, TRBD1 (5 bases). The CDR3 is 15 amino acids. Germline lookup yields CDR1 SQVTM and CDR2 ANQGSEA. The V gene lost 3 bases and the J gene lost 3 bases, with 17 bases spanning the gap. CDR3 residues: CSVDRRTRMDYGYTF. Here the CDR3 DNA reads TGCAGCGTTGATAGAAGGACAAGGATGGACTATGGCTACACCTTC.

CDR3: CASSQERLAGGPGVDTQYF. The CDR3 DNA sequence: TGTGCCAGCAGCCAAGAAAGACTAGCGGGAGGCCCAGGAGTAGATACGCAGTATTTT. The chain recombines TRBV3-1 (or the pseudogene TRBV3-2) with TRBJ2-3; TRBD2 matches at 13 bases. Germline assignment: CDR1 LGHDT and CDR2 YNNKEL (reference sequence). V shed 0 bases and J 5 bases; nucleotides not matched to a gene: 11. CDR3 length: 19 residues.

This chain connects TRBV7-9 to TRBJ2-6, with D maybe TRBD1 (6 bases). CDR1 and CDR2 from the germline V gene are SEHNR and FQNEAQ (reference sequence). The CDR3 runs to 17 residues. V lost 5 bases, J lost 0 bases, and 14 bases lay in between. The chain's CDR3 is CASSPPGAISGANVLTF. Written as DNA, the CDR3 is TGTGCCAGCAGCCCTCCAGGGGCCATCTCTGGGGCCAACGTCCTGACTTTC.

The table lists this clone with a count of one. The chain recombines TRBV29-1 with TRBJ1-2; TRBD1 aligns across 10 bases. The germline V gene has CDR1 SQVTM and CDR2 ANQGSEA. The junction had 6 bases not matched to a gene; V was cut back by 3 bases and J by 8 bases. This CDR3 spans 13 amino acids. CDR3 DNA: TGCAGCGTTGAGGGACAGGGGATTGGCGGCTACACCTTC. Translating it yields CSVEGQGIGGYTF. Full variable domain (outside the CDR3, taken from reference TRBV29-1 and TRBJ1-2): SAVISQKPSRDICQRGTSLTIQCQVDSQVTMMFWYRQQPGQSLTLIATANQGSEATYESGFVIDKFPISRPNLTFSTLTVSNMSPEDSSIYLCSVEGQGIGGYTFGSGTRLTVV.

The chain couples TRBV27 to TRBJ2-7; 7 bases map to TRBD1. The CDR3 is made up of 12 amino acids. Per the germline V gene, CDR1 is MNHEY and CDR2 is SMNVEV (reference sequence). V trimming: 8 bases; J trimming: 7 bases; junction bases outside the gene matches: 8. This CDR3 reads CASGEAGGEQYF. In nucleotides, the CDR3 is TGTGCCAGCGGCGAGGCAGGGGGAGAGCAGTACTTC.

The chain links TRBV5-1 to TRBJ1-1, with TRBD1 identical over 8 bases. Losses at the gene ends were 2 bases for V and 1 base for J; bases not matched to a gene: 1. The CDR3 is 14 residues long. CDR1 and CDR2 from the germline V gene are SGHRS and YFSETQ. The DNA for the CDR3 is TGCGCCAGCAGCTTTGGGACAGGGAACACTGAAGCTTTCTTT. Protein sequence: CASSFGTGNTEAFF.

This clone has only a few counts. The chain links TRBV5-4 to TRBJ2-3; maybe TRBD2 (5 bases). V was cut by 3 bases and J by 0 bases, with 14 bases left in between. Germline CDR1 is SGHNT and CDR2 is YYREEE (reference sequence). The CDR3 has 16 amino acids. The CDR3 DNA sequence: TGTGCCAGCAGCTCGGACTTGACCGCTAGCACAGATACGCAGTATTTT. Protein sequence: CASSSDLTASTDTQYF.

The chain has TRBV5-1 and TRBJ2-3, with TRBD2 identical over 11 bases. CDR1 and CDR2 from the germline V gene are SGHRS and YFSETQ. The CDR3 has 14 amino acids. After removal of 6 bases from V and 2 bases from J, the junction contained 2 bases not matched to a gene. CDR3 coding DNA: TGCGCCAGCACGACTAGCGGGGACACAGATACGCAGTATTTT. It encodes CASTTSGDTDTQYF.

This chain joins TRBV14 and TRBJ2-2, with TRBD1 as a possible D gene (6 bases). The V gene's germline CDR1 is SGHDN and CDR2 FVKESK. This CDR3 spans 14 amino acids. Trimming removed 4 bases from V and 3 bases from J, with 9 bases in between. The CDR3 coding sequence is TGTGCCAGCAGCCGCAGGGGATACACCGGGGAGCTGTTTTTT. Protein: CASSRRGYTGELFF.

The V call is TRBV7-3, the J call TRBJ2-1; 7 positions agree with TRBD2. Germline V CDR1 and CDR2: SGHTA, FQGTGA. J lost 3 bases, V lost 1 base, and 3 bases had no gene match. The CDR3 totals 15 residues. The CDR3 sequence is CASSLMGGSYNEQFF. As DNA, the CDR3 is TGTGCCAGCAGCTTAATGGGCGGGAGCTACAATGAGCAGTTCTTC.

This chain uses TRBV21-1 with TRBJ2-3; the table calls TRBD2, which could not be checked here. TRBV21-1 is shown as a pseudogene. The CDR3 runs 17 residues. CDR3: CASKGASGRRAADTQYF. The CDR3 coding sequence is TGTGCCAGCAAGGGGGCTAGCGGGAGGAGGGCCGCAGATACGCAGTATTTT.